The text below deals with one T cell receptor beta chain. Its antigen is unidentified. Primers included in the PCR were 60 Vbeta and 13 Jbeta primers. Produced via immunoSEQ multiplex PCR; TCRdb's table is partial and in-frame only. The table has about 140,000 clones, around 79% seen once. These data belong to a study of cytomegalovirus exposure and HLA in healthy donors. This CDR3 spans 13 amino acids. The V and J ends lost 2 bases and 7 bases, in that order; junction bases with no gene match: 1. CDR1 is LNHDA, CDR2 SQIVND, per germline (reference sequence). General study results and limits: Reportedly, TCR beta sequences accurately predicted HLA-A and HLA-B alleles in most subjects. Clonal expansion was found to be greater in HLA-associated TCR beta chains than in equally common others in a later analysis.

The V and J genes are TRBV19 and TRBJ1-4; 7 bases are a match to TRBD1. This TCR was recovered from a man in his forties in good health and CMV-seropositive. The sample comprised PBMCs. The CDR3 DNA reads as TGTGCCAGTAGTATACGGACAGGTGAAAAACTGTTTTTT. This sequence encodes CASSIRTGEKLFF.